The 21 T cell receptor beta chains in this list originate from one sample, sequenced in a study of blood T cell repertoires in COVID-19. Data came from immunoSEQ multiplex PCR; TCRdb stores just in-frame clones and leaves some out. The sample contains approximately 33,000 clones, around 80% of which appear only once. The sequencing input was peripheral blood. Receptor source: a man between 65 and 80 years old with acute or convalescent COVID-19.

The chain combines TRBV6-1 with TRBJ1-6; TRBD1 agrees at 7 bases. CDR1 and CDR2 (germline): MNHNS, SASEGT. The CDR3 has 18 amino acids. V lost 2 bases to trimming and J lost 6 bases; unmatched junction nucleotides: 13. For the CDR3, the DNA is TGTGCCAGCAGTGAAATAAGAGGGGGCGCGTATCCTAATTCACCCCTCCACTTT. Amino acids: CASSEIRGGAYPNSPLHF.

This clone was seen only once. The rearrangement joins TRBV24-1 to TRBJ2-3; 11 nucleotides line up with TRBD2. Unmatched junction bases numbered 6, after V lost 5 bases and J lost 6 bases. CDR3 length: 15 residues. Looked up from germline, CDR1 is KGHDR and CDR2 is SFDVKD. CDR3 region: CATSALAGGLDTQYF. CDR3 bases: TGTGCCACCAGTGCGCTAGCGGGAGGTTTGGATACGCAGTATTTT.

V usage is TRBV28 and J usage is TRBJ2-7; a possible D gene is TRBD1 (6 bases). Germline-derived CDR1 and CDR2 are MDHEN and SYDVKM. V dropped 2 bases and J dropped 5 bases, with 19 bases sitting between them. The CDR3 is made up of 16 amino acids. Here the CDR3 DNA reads TGTGCCAGCAGTTTAGTAGTGGGACAAAATACGGACGAGCAGTACTTC. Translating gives CASSLVVGQNTDEQYF.

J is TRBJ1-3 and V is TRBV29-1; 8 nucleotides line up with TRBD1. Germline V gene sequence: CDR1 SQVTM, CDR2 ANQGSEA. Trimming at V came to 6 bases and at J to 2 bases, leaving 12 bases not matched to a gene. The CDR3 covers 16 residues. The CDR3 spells CSVGGVRDRTGNTIYF. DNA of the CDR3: TGCAGCGTGGGGGGGGTCCGGGACAGGACTGGAAACACCATATATTTT. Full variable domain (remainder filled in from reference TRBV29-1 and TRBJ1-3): SAVISQKPSRDICQRGTSLTIQCQVDSQVTMMFWYRQQPGQSLTLIATANQGSEATYESGFVIDKFPISRPNLTFSTLTVSNMSPEDSSIYLCSVGGVRDRTGNTIYFGEGSWLTVV.

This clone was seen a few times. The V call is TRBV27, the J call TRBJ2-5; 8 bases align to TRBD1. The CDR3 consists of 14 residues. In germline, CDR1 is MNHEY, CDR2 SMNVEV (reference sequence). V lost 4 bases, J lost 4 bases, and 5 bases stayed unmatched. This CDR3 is CASSSLDRVETQYF. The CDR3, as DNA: TGTGCCAGCAGTTCCTTGGACAGGGTAGAGACCCAGTACTTC.

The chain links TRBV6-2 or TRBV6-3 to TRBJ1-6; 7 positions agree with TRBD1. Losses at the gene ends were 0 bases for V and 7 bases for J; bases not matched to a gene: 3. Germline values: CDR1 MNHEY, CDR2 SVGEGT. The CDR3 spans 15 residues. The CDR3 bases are TGTGCCAGCAGTTACTCTTCACAGGGGAATTCACCCCTCCACTTT. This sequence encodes CASSYSSQGNSPLHF.

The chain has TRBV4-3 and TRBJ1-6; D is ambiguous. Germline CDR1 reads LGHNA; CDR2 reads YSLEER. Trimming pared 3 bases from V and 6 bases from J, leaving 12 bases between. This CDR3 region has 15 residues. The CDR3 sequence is CASSHGRTSNSPLHF. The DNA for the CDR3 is TGCGCCAGCAGCCACGGGAGGACCAGTAATTCACCCCTCCACTTT.

This CDR3 is CASSLGTGKETQYF. The CDR3 nucleotides are TGTGCCAGCAGCTTAGGGACGGGAAAAGAGACCCAGTACTTC. J is TRBJ2-5 and V is TRBV11-3; tentatively, D is TRBD2 (5 bases). Deletions cut 1 base from V and 3 bases from J, with 9 bases between. The CDR3 has 14 residues. Germline V gene sequence: CDR1 SGHNT, CDR2 YENEEA. The whole variable domain, remainder taken from reference TRBV11-3 and TRBJ2-5, is EAGVVQSPRYKIIEKKQPVAFWCNPISGHNTLYWYLQNLGQGPELLIRYENEEAVDDSQLPKDRFSAERLKGVDSTLKIQPAELGDSAVYLCASSLGTGKETQYFGPGTRLLVL.

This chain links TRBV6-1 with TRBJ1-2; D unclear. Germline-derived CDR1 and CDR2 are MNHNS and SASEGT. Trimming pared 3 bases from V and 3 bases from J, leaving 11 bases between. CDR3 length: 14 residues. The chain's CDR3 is CASSDYTDYYGYTF. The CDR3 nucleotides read TGTGCCAGCAGTGATTATACGGACTACTATGGCTACACCTTC.

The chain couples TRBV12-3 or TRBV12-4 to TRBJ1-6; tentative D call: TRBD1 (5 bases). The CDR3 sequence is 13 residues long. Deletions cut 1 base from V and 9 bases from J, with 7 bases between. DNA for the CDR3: TGTGCCAGCAGTTTAGGCGGGGGTTCACCCCTCCACTTT. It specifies CASSLGGGSPLHF.

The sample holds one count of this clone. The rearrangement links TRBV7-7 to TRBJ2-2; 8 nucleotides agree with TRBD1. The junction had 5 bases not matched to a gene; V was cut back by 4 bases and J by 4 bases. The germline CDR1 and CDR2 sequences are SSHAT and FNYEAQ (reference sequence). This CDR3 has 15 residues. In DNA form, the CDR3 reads TGTGCCAGCAGCTACGGACAGGGTGGCACCGGGGAGCTGTTTTTT. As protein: CASSYGQGGTGELFF.

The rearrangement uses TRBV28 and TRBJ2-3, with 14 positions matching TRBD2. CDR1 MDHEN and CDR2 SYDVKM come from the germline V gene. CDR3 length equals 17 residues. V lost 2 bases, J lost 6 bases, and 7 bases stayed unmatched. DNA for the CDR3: TGTGCCAGCAGTTTACCCGGGACTAGCGGGAGCGAGGATACGCAGTATTTT. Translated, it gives CASSLPGTSGSEDTQYF.

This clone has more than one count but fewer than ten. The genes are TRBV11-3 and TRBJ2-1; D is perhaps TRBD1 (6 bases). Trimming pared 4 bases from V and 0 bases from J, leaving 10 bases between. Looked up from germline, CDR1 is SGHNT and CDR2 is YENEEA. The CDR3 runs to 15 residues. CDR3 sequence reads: CASSSRQDSYNEQFF. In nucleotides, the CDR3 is TGTGCCAGCAGCTCGCGACAGGACTCCTACAATGAGCAGTTCTTC. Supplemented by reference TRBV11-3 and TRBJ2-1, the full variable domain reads EAGVVQSPRYKIIEKKQPVAFWCNPISGHNTLYWYLQNLGQGPELLIRYENEEAVDDSQLPKDRFSAERLKGVDSTLKIQPAELGDSAVYLCASSSRQDSYNEQFFGPGTRLTVL.

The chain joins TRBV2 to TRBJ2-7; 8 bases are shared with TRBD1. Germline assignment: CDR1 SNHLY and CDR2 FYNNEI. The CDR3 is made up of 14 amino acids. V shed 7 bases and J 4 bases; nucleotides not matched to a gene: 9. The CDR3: CASISPDRVYEQYF. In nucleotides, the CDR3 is TGTGCCAGCATCAGTCCGGACAGGGTGTACGAGCAGTACTTC.

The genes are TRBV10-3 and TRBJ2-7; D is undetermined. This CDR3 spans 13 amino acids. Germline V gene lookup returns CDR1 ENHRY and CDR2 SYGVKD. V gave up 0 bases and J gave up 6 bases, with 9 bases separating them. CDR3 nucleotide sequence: TGTGCCATCAGTGAGTCGTCGGAGACCGAGCAGTACTTC. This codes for CAISESSETEQYF.

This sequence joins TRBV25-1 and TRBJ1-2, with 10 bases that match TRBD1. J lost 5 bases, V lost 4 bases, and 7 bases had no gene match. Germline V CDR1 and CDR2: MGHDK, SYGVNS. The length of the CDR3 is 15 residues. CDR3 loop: CASSGDRGRFYGYTF. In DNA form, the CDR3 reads TGTGCCAGCAGTGGAGACAGGGGGCGCTTTTATGGCTACACCTTC.

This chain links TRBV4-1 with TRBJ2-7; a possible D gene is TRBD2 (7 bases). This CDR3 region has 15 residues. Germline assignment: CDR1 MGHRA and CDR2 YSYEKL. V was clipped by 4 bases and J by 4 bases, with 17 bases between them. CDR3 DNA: TGCGCCAGCAGCCTTAATGAAGGGGGGGTATACGAGCAGTACTTC. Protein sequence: CASSLNEGGVYEQYF.

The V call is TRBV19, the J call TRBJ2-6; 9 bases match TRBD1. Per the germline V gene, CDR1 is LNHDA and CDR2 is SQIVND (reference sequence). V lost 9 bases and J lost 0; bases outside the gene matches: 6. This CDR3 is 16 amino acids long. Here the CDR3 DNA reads TGTGCCAGGATAGGGACAGGGAGCTCTGGGGCCAACGTCCTGACTTTC. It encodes CARIGTGSSGANVLTF.

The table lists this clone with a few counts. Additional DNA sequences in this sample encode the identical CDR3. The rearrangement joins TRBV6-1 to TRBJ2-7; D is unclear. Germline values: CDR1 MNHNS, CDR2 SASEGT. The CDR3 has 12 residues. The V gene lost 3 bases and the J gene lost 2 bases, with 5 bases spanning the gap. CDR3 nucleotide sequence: TGTGCCAGCAGTGATCCAGCCTACGAGCAGTACTTC. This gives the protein CASSDPAYEQYF.

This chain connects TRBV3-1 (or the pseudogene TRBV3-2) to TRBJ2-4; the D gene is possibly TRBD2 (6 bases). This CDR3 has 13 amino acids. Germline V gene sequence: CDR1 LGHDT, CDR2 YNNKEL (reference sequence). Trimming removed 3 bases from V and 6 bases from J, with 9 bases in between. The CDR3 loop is CASSQEGSNIQYF. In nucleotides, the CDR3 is TGTGCCAGCAGCCAGGAGGGTTCAAACATTCAGTACTTC.

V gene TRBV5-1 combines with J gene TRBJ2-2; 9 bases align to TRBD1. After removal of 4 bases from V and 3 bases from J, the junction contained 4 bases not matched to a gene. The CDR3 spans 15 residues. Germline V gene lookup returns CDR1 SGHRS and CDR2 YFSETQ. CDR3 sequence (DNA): TGCGCCAGCAGCAGGGACAGGGTGGACACCGGGGAGCTGTTTTTT. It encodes CASSRDRVDTGELFF.